This T cell receptor (beta chain) was recovered during a study of blood T cell repertoires in COVID-19. In the authors' workflow: By means of reference gene primer amplification, nucleated cell counts were estimated. The protocol was immunoSEQ multiplex PCR, while the TCRdb copy is restricted to in-frame clones and leaves out a portion. That table supplies the V and J calls and clone size; D and trimming were determined from the DNA. The sample shows tens of thousands of clones, around nine tenths of them seen only once. V dropped 2 bases and J dropped 6 bases, with 8 bases sitting between them. This CDR3 is 13 amino acids long. In germline, CDR1 is MDHEN, CDR2 SYDVKM.

The TCR was taken from a man aged 25 to 40 with acute or convalescent COVID-19. The specimen sequenced was peripheral blood. The chain links TRBV28 to TRBJ1-5, with D perhaps matching TRBD1 (5 bases). The CDR3 region is CASSLGGIQPQHF. The CDR3 DNA reads as TGTGCCAGCAGTTTAGGGGGGATTCAGCCCCAGCATTTT.